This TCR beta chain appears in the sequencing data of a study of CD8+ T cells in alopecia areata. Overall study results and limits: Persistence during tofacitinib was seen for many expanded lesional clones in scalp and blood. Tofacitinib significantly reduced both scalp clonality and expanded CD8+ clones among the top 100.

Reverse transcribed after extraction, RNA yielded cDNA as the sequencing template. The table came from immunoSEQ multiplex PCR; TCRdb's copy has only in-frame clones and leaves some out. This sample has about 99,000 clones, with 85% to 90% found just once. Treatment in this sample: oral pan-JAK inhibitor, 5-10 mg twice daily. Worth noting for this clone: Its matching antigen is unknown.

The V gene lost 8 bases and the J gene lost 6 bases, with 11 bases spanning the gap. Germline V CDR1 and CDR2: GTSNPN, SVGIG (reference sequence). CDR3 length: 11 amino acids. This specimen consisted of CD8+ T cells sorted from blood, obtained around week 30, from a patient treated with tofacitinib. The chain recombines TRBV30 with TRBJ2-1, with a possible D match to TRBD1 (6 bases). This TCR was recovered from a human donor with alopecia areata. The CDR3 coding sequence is TGTGCCGGGGGCGGATTCAATGAGCAGTTCTTC. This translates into CAGGGFNEQFF.